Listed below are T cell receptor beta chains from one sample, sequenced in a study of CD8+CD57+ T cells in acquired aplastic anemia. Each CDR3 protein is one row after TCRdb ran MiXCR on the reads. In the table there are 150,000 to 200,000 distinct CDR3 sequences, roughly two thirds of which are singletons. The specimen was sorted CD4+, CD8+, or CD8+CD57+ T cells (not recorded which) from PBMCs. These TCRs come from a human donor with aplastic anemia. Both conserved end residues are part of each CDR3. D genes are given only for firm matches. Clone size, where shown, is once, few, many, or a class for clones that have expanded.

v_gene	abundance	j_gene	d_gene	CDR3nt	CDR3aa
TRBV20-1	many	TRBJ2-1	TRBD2	TGCAGTGCTAGAGTGGCAGCGGGAGCCCCCGGGTCCTACAATGAGCAGTTCTTC	CSARVAAGAPGSYNEQFF
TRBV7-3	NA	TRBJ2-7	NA	TGTGCCTCCGAACAGGGCATGGGCGAGCAGTACTTC	CASEQGMGEQYF
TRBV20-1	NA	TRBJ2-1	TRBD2	TGCAGTGCTAGAGATCCCCTAGCGGGGGGGCCGAATGAGCAGTTCTTC	CSARDPLAGGPNEQFF
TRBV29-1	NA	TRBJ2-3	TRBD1	TGCAGCGTCGAAGGACAGGGGAGTAAAGATACGCAGTATTTT	CSVEGQGSKDTQYF
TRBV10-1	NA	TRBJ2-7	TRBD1	TGCGCCAGCAGTGAGTCATGGACAGGGCCCTACGAGCAGTACTTC	CASSESWTGPYEQYF
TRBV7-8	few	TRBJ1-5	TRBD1	TGTGCCAGCAGCCAAGACAGGGATCAGCCCCAGCATTTT	CASSQDRDQPQHF
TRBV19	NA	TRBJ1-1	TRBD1	TGTGCCAGTAGTATCGACAGGGGGAACACTGAAGCTTTCTTT	CASSIDRGNTEAFF
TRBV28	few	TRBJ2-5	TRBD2	TGTGCCAGCAGTTTATGCTGTGGAGCGGGAGAGGAAAAGACCCAGTACTTC	CASSLCCGAGEEKTQYF
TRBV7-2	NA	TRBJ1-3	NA	TGTGCCAGCAGCTTAGCTGAAGGGGCAAACTCTGGAGACACCATATATTTT	CASSLAEGANSGDTIYF
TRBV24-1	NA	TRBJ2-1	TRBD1	TGTGCCACCAGTGTACGGGACAGGCCCTACAATGAGCAGTTCTTC	CATSVRDRPYNEQFF
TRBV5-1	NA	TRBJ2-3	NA	TGCGCCAGCAGCTTGGAAGCGCTCGCAGATACGCAGTATTTT	CASSLEALADTQYF